The 14 T cell receptor beta chains listed next were all sequenced from one sample in a study of shared T cell receptors in the human thymus. Clones were read by immunoSEQ multiplex PCR, and TCRdb kept only the in-frame ones, dropping some. The table shows about 660,000 clones, with around 87% occurring only once. These same records also appear under a second study, on human thymus T cells.

The sample was thymocytes. The receptors derive from a boy under three years old with a congenital heart defect.

The table lists this clone with a count of one. CDR3 DNA sequence: TGTGCCAGCAGCCCCCATGTAGGGGAAACCGGGGAGCTGTTTTTT. It specifies CASSPHVGETGELFF. The chain carries TRBV7-3 and TRBJ2-2, with D possibly matching TRBD1 (5 bases). Germline CDR1 reads SGHTA; CDR2 reads FQGTGA. With 5 bases removed from V and 5 bases from J, the gap between germline ends came to 15 bases. The CDR3 covers 15 residues.

Concerning this clone itself: Other DNA sequences in this specimen translate into the identical CDR3. CDR3 sequence reads: CASSAEQGKDYGYTF. The CDR3, as DNA: TGCGCCAGCAGCGCGGAACAGGGTAAAGACTATGGCTACACCTTC. The chain uses TRBV5-1 and TRBJ1-2, with D possibly matching TRBD1 (6 bases). Germline lookup yields CDR1 SGHRS and CDR2 YFSETQ. CDR3 size: 15 residues. V was shortened by 4 bases and J by 3 bases, with 16 bases between the two germline ends.

The rearrangement links TRBV4-3 to TRBJ2-1; D unclear. V shed 0 bases and J shed 0 bases, with 6 bases lying between them. The CDR3 consists of 15 residues. The V gene's germline CDR1 is LGHNA and CDR2 YSLEER. This chain's CDR3 is CASSQDSGSYNEQFF. CDR3 nucleotide sequence: TGCGCCAGCAGCCAAGATTCCGGCTCCTACAATGAGCAGTTCTTC.

This chain's CDR3 is CASSYGQGANYGYTF. In DNA form, the CDR3 reads TGTGCCAGCAGTTACGGACAGGGGGCTAACTATGGCTACACCTTC. The chain uses TRBV2 and TRBJ1-2, with 10 bases lining up with TRBD1. Germline V lookup: CDR1 SNHLY, CDR2 FYNNEI. The CDR3 length is 15 residues. The V and J ends lost 5 bases and 0 bases, in that order; junction bases with no gene match: 3. The whole variable domain, remainder taken from reference TRBV2 and TRBJ1-2, is EPEVTQTPSHQVTQMGQEVILRCVPISNHLYFYWYRQILGQKVEFLVSFYNNEISEKSEIFDDQFSVERPDGSNFTLKIRSTKLEDSAMYFCASSYGQGANYGYTFGSGTRLTVV.

This chain uses TRBV29-1 with TRBJ2-1; weak D call: TRBD1 (6 bases). This CDR3 region has 13 residues. Germline V CDR1 and CDR2: SQVTM, ANQGSEA. The ends were cut back, 7 bases at V and 3 bases at J, with 13 bases in the middle. CDR3 loop: CSATGTYYNEQFF. CDR3 nucleotides: TGCAGCGCTACCGGGACATACTACAATGAGCAGTTCTTC.

The chain employs TRBV7-2 and TRBJ2-1, with TRBD1 matching 7 bases. The CDR3 has 15 residues. From germline, CDR1 is SGHTA and CDR2 FQGNSA. Trimming cost V 5 bases and J 2 bases; bases outside gene matches: 6. The CDR3 spells CASSPPGGPYNEQFF. For the CDR3, the DNA is TGTGCCAGCAGCCCCCCAGGGGGACCCTACAATGAGCAGTTCTTC. The entire variable domain, with the rest obtained from reference TRBV7-2 and TRBJ2-1, is as follows: GAGVSQSPSNKVTEKGKDVELRCDPISGHTALYWYRQSLGQGLEFLIYFQGNSAPDKSGLPSDRFSAERTGGSVSTLTIQRTQQEDSAVYLCASSPPGGPYNEQFFGPGTRLTVL.

The chain carries TRBV10-2 and TRBJ2-7, with D unresolved. V lost 2 bases, J lost 1 base, and 12 bases lay in between. Germline loops: CDR1 WSHSY, CDR2 SAAADI. The CDR3 runs to 15 residues. CDR3 DNA sequence: TGCGCCAGCAGTGAGCGACTTGCAAAGTCCTACGAGCAGTACTTC. This translates into CASSERLAKSYEQYF.

The gene calls are TRBV5-6 and TRBJ2-7; 9 nucleotides match TRBD2. The CDR3 has 14 amino acids. The ends lost 4 bases at V and 3 bases at J; junction bases unmatched: 5. CDR1 is SGHDT, CDR2 YYEEEE, per germline. The DNA for the CDR3 is TGTGCCAGCAGCCGTAAGCGGGAGGACTACGAGCAGTACTTC. This encodes CASSRKREDYEQYF.

The rearrangement joins TRBV4-1 to TRBJ2-7; no definite D call. This CDR3 has 15 amino acids. The V end lost 3 bases, the J end lost 2 bases, and 14 bases lay between the germline ends. CDR1 and CDR2 from the germline V gene are MGHRA and YSYEKL. As DNA, the CDR3 is TGCGCCAGCAGCCAGGGTGAGAACAGAGCCTACGAGCAGTACTTC. This encodes CASSQGENRAYEQYF.

V gene TRBV7-8 combines with J gene TRBJ1-5; D possibly corresponds to TRBD1 (6 bases). Trimming took 1 base from V and 6 from J, leaving 25 bases between them. This CDR3 region has 19 residues. Germline V CDR1 and CDR2: SGHVS, FQNEAQ. The CDR3 DNA is TGTGCCAGCAGCTTAGTATATCCCTTGGACAGTGGGGAGATTCAGCCCCAGCATTTT. Translated: CASSLVYPLDSGEIQPQHF.

This clone was detected a few times. This chain links TRBV27 with TRBJ1-1; 8 nucleotides line up with TRBD1. J was trimmed by 2 bases and V by 2 bases; bases with no gene match: 4. The germline V gene encodes CDR1 MNHEY and CDR2 SMNVEV (reference sequence). There are 15 residues in the CDR3. CDR3 bases: TGTGCCAGCAGTTTACAGGGGGCGGATAACACTGAAGCTTTCTTT. Amino acid sequence: CASSLQGADNTEAFF.

As regards this clone: The sample holds other DNA sequences that translate to the same CDR3. The chain carries TRBV5-1 and TRBJ2-7, with 7 bases identical to TRBD1. The CDR3 length is 15 residues. The germline CDR1 and CDR2 sequences are SGHRS and YFSETQ. Trimming cost V 0 bases and J 6 bases; bases outside gene matches: 9. In nucleotides, the CDR3 is TGCGCCAGCAGCTTGGAGACAGGGAGCTCTTCCGAGCAGTACTTC. Its translation: CASSLETGSSSEQYF.

The count of this clone is one. The CDR3: CASSVALADSYEQYF. CDR3 coding DNA: TGTGCCAGCAGCGTAGCTCTAGCGGACTCCTACGAGCAGTACTTC. This chain uses TRBV9 with TRBJ2-7; 7 bases map to TRBD2. V was clipped by 0 bases and J by 0 bases; unmatched bases: 3. The CDR3 runs 15 residues. CDR1 and CDR2 from the germline V gene are SGDLS and YYNGEE.

The rearrangement uses TRBV30 and TRBJ2-5; TRBD2 aligns across 8 bases. The V gene's germline CDR1 is GTSNPN and CDR2 SVGIG (reference sequence). Trimming at V came to 1 base and at J to 2 bases, leaving 3 bases not matched to a gene. This CDR3 contains 14 residues. CDR3 amino acids: CAWSETSAQETQYF. The CDR3 DNA is TGTGCCTGGAGTGAGACTAGCGCACAAGAGACCCAGTACTTC.